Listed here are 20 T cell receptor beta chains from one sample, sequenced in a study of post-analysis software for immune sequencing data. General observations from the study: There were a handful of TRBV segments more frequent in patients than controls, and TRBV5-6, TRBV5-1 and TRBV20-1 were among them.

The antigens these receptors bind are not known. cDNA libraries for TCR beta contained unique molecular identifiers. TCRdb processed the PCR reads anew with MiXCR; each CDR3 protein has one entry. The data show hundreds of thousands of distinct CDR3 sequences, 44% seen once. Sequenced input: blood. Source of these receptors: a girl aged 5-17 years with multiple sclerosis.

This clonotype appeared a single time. CDR3 coding DNA: TGTGCCAGCAGCTTCATGGTAGATCAGCCCCAGCATTTT. It translates to CASSFMVDQPQHF. This sequence joins TRBV7-9 and TRBJ1-5, with D hard to call. Trimming took off 3 bases at V and 5 bases at J, with 8 bases between the two ends. Germline-derived CDR1 and CDR2 are SEHNR and FQNEAQ (reference sequence). This CDR3 spans 13 amino acids.

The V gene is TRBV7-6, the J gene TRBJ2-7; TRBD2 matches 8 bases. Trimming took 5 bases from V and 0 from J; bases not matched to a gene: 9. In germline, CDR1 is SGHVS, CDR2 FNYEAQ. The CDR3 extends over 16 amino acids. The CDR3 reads CASSHSPGLDSYEQYF. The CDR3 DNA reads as TGTGCCAGCAGCCACTCCCCGGGACTAGACTCCTACGAGCAGTACTTC.

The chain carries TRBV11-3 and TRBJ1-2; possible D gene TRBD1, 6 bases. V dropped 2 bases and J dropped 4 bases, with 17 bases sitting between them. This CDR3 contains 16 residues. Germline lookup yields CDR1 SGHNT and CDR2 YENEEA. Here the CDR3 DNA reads TGTGCCAGCAGCTTAAATAATGGACAGACCATCTATGGCTACACCTTC. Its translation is CASSLNNGQTIYGYTF. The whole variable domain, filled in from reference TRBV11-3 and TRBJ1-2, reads EAGVVQSPRYKIIEKKQPVAFWCNPISGHNTLYWYLQNLGQGPELLIRYENEEAVDDSQLPKDRFSAERLKGVDSTLKIQPAELGDSAVYLCASSLNNGQTIYGYTFGSGTRLTVV.

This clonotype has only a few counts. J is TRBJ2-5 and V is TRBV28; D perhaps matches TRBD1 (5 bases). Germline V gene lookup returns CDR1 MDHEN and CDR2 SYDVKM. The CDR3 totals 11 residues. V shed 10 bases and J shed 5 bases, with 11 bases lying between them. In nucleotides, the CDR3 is TGTGCCACCCAGGGTAGGGAGACCCAGTACTTC. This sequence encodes CATQGRETQYF.

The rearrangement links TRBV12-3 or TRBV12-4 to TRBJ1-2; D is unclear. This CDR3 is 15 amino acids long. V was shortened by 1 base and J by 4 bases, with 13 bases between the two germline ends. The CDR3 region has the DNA TGTGCCAGCAGTTTAGATCGGGGTTTCAGCTATGGCTACACCTTC. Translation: CASSLDRGFSYGYTF.

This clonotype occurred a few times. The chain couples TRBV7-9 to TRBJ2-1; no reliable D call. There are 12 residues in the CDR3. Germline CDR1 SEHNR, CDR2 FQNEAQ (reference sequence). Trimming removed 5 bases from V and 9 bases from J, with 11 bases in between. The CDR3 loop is CASSEDLAEQFF. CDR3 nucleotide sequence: TGTGCCAGCAGCGAGGACCTGGCTGAGCAGTTCTTC.

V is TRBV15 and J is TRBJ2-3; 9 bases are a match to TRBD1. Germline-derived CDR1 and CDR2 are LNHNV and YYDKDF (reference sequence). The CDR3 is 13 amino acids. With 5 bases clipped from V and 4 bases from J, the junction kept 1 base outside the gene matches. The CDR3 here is CATSRQGADTQYF. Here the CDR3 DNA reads TGTGCCACCAGCCGACAGGGGGCAGATACGCAGTATTTT.

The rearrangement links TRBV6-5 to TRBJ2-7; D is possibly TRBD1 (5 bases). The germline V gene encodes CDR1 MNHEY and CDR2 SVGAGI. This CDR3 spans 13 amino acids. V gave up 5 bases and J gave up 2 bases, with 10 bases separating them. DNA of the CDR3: TGTGCCAGCAGTCACGACAGCGCCTACGAGCAGTACTTC. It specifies CASSHDSAYEQYF.

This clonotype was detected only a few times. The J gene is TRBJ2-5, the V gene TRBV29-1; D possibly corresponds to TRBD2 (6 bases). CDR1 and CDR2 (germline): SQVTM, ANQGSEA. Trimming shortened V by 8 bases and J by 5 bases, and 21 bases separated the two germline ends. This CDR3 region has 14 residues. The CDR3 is CSPLAQAGRETQYF. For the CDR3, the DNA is TGCAGCCCCCTGGCGCAGGCGGGGCGCGAGACCCAGTACTTC.

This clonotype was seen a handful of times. For the CDR3, the DNA is TGTGCCAGCAGCCCTACCGGGACTAGCGCCACGGGGTTCTTC. Its translation: CASSPTGTSATGFF. The chain links TRBV11-2 to TRBJ2-1; 10 positions agree with TRBD2. Trimming removed 5 bases from V and 15 bases from J; junction bases left unmatched: 13. This CDR3 contains 14 residues. Germline CDR1 SGHAT, CDR2 FQNNGV.

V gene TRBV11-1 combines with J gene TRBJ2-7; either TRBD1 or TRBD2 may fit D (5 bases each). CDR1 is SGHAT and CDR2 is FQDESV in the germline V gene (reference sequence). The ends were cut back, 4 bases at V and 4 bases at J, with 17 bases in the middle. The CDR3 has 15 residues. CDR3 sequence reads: CASSSLQGRSYEQYF. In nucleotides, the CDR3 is TGTGCCAGCAGCTCTCTCCAGGGACGGTCATACGAGCAGTACTTC.

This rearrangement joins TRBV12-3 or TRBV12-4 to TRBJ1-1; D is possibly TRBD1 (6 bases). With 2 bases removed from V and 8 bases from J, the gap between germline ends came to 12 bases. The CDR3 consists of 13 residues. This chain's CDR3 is CASSLRQGREAFF. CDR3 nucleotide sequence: TGTGCCAGCAGTTTAAGGCAGGGGCGCGAAGCTTTCTTT.

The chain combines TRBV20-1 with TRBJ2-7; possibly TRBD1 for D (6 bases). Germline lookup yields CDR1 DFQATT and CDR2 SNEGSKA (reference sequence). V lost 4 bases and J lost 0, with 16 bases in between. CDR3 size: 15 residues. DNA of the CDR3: TGCAGTGCTAACTTACAGGGTCTAAGCTCCTACGAGCAGTACTTC. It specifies CSANLQGLSSYEQYF.

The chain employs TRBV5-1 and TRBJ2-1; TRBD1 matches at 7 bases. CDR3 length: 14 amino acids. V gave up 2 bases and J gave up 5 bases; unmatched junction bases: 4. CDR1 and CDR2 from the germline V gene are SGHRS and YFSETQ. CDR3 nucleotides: TGCGCCAGCAGCTTCGGGACAGTAAACAATGAGCAGTTCTTC. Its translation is CASSFGTVNNEQFF.

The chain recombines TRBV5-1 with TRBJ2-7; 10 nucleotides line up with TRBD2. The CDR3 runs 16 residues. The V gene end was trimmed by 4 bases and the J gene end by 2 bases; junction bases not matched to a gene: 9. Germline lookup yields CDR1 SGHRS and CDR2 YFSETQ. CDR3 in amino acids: CASSPAGGPSPYEQYF. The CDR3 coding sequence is TGCGCCAGCAGCCCAGCGGGAGGGCCCTCTCCCTACGAGCAGTACTTC. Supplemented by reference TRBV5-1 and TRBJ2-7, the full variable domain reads KAGVTQTPRYLIKTRGQQVTLSCSPISGHRSVSWYQQTPGQGLQFLFEYFSETQRNKGNFPGRFSGRQFSNSRSEMNVSTLELGDSALYLCASSPAGGPSPYEQYFGPGTRLTVT.

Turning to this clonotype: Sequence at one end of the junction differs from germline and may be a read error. The CDR3 coding sequence is TGTGCTAGCACCTCGGTGGTGGTTCGCAACCCGAACACTGAAGCTTTCTTT. This gives the protein CASTSVVVRNPNTEAFF. The chain employs TRBV28 and TRBJ1-1; D gene unclear. Per germline, CDR1 MDHEN and CDR2 SYDVKM. This CDR3 comprises 17 residues.

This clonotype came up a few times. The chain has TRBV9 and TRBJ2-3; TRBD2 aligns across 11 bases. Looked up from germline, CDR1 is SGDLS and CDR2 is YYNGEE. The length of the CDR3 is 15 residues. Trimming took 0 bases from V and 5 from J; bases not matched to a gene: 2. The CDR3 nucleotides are TGTGCCAGCAGCGTAGGGGGACTAGCGGTAGATACGCAGTATTTT. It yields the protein CASSVGGLAVDTQYF. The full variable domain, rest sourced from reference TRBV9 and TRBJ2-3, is DSGVTQTPKHLITATGQRVTLRCSPRSGDLSVYWYQQSLDQGLQFLIQYYNGEERAKGNILERFSAQQFPDLHSELNLSSLELGDSALYFCASSVGGLAVDTQYFGPGTRLTVL.

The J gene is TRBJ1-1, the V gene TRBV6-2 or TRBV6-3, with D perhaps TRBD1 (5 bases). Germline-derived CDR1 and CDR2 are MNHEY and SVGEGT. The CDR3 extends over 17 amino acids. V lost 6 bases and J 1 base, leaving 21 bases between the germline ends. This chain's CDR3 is CASSSGTLGLANTEAFF. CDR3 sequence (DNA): TGTGCCAGCAGCTCCGGGACTTTGGGATTGGCGAACACTGAAGCTTTCTTT.

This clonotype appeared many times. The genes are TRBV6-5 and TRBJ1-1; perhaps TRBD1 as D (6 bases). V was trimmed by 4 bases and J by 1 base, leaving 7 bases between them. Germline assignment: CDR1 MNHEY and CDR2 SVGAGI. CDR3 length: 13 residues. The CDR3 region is CASSSGQNTEAFF. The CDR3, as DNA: TGTGCCAGCAGTTCGGGACAGAACACTGAAGCTTTCTTT.

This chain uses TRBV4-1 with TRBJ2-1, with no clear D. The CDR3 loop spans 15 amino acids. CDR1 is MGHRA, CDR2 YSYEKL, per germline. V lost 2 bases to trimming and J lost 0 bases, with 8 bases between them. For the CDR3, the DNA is TGCGCCAGCAGCCAACAGACGGACTCCTACAATGAGCAGTTCTTC. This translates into CASSQQTDSYNEQFF.